The present T cell receptor (beta chain) was sequenced within a study of blood T cell repertoires in COVID-19. Overall study context: T cells, B-cell-depleted T cells, or PBMCs supplied cDNA or gDNA.

J gave up 3 bases and V 4 bases, and 11 bases lay outside the gene matches. The CDR3 has 15 amino acids. Germline CDR1 is SQVTM and CDR2 is ANQGSEA. In the source study's methods: Reference gene primer amplification in the assay estimated nucleated cell counts. Only in-frame clones appear in the TCRdb table, and some are missing; sequencing was by immunoSEQ multiplex PCR. The V and J calls and clone size are taken from that table; D and trimming were inferred from the DNA. The sample includes under 250,000 clones, roughly 80% seen only once; the top ten take 4% to 6%. J is TRBJ2-7 and V is TRBV29-1; 8 bases are a match to TRBD1. This sequence was found in a woman aged 60 to 75 who had recovered from COVID-19. Sequenced input: peripheral blood. This CDR3 reads CSVARMTGVNYEQYF. Here the CDR3 DNA reads TGCAGCGTTGCCCGGATGACAGGGGTGAACTACGAGCAGTACTTC.